This T cell receptor (beta chain) emerged from a study of beta chain features in type 1 diabetes. Ten or more counts support this clone. Reverse transcribing all isolated RNA meant expressed TCRB transcripts were sequenced. Here immunoSEQ multiplex PCR was the method, and the copy in TCRdb shows in-frame clones only, minus some. The sample records under 300,000 clones, roughly 30% being singletons. A sort by CD45RO/CCR7/CD25/CD127/CD95/CD27 yielded CD4+ naive, central memory, regulatory and stem cell-like memory cells. The clonotype originates from a young man in good health. The sample consisted of central memory CD4+ T cells from blood.

CDR3 DNA sequence: TGTGCCAGCAGCCAACTAGCGGGAGCGAGAGAGACCCAGTACTTC. Translating it yields CASSQLAGARETQYF. The rearrangement joins TRBV11-2 to TRBJ2-5, with 11 bases that match TRBD2. CDR1 is SGHAT and CDR2 is FQNNGV in the germline V gene. V shed 5 bases and J 4 bases; nucleotides not matched to a gene: 6. The CDR3 covers 15 residues.